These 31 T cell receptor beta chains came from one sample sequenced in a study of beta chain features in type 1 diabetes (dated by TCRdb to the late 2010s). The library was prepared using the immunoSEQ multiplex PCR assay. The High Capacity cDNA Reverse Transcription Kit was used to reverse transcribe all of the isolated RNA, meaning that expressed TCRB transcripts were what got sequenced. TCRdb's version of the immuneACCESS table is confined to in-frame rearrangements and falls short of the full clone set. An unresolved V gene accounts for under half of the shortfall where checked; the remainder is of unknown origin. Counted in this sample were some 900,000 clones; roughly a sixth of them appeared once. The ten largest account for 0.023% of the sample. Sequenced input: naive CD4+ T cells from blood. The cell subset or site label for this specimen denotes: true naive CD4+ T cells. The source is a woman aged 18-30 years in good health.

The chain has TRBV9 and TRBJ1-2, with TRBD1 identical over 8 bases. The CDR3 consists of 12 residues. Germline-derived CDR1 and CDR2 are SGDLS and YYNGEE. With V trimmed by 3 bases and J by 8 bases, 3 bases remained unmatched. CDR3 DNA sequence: TGTGCCAGCAGCGCACGGACAGGGGGCTACACCTTC. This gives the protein CASSARTGGYTF.

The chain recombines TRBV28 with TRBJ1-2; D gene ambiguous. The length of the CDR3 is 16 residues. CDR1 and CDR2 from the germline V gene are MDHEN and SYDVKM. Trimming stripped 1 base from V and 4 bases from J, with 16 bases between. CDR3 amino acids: CASSLYSAGLTYGYTF. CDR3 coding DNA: TGTGCCAGCAGTTTATACTCGGCCGGACTGACCTATGGCTACACCTTC.

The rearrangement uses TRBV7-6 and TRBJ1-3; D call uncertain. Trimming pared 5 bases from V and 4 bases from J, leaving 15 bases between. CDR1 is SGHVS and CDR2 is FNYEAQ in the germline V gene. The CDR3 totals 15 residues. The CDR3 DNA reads TGTGCCAGCAGCCCCGGACGGGCCGCGGGAAACACCATATATTTT. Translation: CASSPGRAAGNTIYF.

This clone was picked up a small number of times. CDR3 coding DNA: TGTGCCAGCAGCTTGGACGAGTACGCCGCTGAAGCTTTCTTT. As protein: CASSLDEYAAEAFF. V gene TRBV7-9 combines with J gene TRBJ1-1; D call uncertain. There are 14 residues in the CDR3. Trimming left V 3 bases short and J 6 bases short, with 14 bases between. Germline CDR1 SEHNR, CDR2 FQNEAQ (reference sequence).

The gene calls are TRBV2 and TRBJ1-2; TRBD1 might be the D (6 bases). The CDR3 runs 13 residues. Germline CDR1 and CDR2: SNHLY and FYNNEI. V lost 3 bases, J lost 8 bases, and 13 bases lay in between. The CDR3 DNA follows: TGTGCCAGCAGTGAGGTGGAGGGGGTCGGCTACACCTTC. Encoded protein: CASSEVEGVGYTF.

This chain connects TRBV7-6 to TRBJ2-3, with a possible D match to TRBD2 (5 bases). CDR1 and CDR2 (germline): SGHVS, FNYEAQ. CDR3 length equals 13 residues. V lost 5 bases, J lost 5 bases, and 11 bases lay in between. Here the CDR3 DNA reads TGTGCCAGCAGCGCGGGTTGGATAGATACGCAGTATTTT. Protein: CASSAGWIDTQYF.

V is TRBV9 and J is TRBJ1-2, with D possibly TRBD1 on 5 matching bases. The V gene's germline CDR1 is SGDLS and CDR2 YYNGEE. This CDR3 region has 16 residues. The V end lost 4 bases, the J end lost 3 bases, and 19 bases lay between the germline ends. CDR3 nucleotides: TGTGCCAGCAGCTCTAGGGGAGCGGGGCGGGACTATGGCTACACCTTC. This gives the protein CASSSRGAGRDYGYTF.

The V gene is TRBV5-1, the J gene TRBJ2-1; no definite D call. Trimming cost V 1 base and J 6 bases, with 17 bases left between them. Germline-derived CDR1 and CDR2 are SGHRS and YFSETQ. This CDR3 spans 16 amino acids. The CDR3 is CASSLYEAVRPNEQFF. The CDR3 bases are TGCGCCAGCAGCTTGTACGAGGCAGTTCGGCCCAATGAGCAGTTCTTC.

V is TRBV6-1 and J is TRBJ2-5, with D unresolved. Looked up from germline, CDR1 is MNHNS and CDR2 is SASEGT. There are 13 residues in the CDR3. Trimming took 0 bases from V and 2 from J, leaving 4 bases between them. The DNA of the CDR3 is TGTGCCAGCAGTGAAGCACCTCAAGAGACCCAGTACTTC. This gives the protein CASSEAPQETQYF.

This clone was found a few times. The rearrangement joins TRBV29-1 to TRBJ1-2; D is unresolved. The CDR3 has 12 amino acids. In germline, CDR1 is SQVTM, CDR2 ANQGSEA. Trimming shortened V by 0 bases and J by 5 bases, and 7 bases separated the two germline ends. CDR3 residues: CSVEERTYGYTF. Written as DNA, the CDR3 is TGCAGCGTTGAAGAGAGAACTTATGGCTACACCTTC. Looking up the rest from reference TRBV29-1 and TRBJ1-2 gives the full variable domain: SAVISQKPSRDICQRGTSLTIQCQVDSQVTMMFWYRQQPGQSLTLIATANQGSEATYESGFVIDKFPISRPNLTFSTLTVSNMSPEDSSIYLCSVEERTYGYTFGSGTRLTVV.

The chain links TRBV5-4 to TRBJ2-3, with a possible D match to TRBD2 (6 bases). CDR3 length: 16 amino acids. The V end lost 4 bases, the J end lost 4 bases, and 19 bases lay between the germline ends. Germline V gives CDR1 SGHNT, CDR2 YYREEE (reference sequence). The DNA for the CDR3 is TGTGCCAGCAGCCGGGAGCAGCTGGTTGGAGCAGATACGCAGTATTTT. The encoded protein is CASSREQLVGADTQYF.

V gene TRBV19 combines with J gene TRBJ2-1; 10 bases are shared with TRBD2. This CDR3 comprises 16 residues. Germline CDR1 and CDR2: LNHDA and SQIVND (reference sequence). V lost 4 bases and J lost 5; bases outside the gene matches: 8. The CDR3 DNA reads TGTGCCAGTAGTAGCCCAAGACTAGCGGGTAACAATGAGCAGTTCTTC. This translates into CASSSPRLAGNNEQFF.

The CDR3, as DNA: TGTGCCAGCAGCCAAGAGTTCGGACAGGGTAATGAAAAACTGTTTTTT. Its translation: CASSQEFGQGNEKLFF. The V gene is TRBV4-2, the J gene TRBJ1-4, with 8 nucleotides matching TRBD1. With 0 bases clipped from V and 4 bases from J, the junction kept 4 bases outside the gene matches. The germline V gene has CDR1 LGHNA and CDR2 YNFKEQ. CDR3 length: 16 residues.

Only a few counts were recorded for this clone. The chain's CDR3 is CASSSQAGNTEAFF. Written as DNA, the CDR3 is TGTGCCAGCAGCTCCCAGGCCGGGAACACTGAAGCTTTCTTT. This chain uses TRBV7-2 with TRBJ1-1; the D is unclear. Trimming took 4 bases from V and 1 from J, leaving 10 bases between them. Germline values: CDR1 SGHTA, CDR2 FQGNSA. The CDR3 runs to 14 residues.

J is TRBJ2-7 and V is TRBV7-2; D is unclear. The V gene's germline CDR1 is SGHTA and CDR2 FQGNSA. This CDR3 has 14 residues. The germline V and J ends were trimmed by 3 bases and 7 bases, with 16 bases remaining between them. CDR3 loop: CASSFGPLNWEQYF. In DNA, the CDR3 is TGTGCCAGCAGCTTTGGTCCTCTGAACTGGGAGCAGTACTTC.

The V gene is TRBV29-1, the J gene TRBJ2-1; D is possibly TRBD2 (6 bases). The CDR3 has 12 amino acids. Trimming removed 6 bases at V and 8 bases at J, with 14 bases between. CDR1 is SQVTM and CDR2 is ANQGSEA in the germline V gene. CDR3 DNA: TGCAGCGTCCGACGAGGAGGGGATGAGCAGTTCTTC. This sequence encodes CSVRRGGDEQFF.

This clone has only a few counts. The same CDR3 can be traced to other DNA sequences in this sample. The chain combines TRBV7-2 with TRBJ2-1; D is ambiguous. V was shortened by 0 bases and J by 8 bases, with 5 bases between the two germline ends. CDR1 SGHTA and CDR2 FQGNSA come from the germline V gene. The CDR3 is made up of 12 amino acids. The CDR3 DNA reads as TGTGCCAGCAGCTTAGCGTTGGATGAGCAGTTCTTC. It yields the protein CASSLALDEQFF.

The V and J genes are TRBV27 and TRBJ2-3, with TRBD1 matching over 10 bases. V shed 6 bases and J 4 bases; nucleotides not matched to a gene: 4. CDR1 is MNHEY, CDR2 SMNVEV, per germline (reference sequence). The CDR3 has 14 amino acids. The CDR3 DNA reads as TGTGCCAGCAGCAGGGACAGGGGTGCAGATACGCAGTATTTT. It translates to CASSRDRGADTQYF.

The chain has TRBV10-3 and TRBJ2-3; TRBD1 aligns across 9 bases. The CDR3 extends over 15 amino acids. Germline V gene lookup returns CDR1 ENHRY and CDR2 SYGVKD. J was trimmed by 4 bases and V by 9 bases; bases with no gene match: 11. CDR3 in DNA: TGTGCCATGTCATCCGGGGACAGGGCAGCAGATACGCAGTATTTT. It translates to CAMSSGDRAADTQYF.

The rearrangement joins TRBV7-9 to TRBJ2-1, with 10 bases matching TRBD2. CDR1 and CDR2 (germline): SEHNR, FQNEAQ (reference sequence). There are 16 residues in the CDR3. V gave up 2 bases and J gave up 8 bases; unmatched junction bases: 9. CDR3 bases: TGTGCCAGCAGCTTAACCGCTAGCGGGAGTAGCGATGAGCAGTTCTTC. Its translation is CASSLTASGSSDEQFF.

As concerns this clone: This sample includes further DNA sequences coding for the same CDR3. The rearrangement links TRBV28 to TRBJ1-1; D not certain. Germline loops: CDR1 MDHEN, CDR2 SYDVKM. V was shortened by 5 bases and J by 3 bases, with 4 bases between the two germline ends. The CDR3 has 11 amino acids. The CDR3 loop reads CASSRYTEAFF. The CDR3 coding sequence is TGTGCCAGCAGTCGTTACACTGAAGCTTTCTTT.

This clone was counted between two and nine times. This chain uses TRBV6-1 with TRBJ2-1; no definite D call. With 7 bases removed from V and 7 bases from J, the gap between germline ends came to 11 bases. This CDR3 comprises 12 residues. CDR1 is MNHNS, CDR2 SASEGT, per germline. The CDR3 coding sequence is TGTGCCAGCACCCCATCCACAAATGAGCAGTTCTTC. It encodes CASTPSTNEQFF.

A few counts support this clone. The CDR3 sequence is CASSFSGSDTQYF. CDR3 sequence (DNA): TGTGCCAGCAGCTTTAGCGGGTCAGATACGCAGTATTTT. V usage is TRBV5-6 and J usage is TRBJ2-3; TRBD2 matches at 7 bases. The CDR3 totals 13 residues. The V and J ends lost 2 bases and 4 bases, in that order; junction bases with no gene match: 1. Looked up from germline, CDR1 is SGHDT and CDR2 is YYEEEE.

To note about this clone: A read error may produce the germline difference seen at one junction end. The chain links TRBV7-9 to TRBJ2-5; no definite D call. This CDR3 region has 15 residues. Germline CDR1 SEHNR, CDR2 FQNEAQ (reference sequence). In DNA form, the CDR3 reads TGTGCCTGCAGCTTACTTTTCCAGACCCAAGAGACCCAGTACTTC. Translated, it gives CACSLLFQTQETQYF.

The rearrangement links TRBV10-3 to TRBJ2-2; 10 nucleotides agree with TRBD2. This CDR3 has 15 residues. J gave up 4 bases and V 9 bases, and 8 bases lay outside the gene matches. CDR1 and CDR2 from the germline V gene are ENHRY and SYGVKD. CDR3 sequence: CAIRSSGSSTGELFF. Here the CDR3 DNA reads TGTGCCATACGCTCTAGCGGGAGTTCCACCGGGGAGCTGTTTTTT.

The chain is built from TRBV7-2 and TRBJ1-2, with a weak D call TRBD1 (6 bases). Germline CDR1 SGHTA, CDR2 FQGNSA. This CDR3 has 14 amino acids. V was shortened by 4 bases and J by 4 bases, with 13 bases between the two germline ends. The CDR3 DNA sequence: TGTGCCAGCAGCTCTGACGGACAGTTCTATGGCTACACCTTC. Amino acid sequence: CASSSDGQFYGYTF.

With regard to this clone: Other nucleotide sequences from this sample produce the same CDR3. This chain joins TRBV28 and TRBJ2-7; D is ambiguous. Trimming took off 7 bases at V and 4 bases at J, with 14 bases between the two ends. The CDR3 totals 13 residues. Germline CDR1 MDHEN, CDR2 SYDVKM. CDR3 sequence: CASTGPPPYEQYF. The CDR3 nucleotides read TGTGCCAGCACAGGACCTCCTCCTTACGAGCAGTACTTC.

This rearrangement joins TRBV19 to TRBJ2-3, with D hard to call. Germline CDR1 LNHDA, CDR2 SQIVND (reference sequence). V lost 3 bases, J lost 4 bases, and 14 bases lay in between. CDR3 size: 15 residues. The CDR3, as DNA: TGTGCCAGTAGTATCTCTCAAGTCCGCCCAGATACGCAGTATTTT. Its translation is CASSISQVRPDTQYF.

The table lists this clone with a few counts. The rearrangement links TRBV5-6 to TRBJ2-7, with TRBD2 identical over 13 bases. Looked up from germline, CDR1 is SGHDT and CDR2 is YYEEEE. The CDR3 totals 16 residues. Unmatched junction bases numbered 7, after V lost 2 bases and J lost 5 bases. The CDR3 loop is CASSFLGLAGSHEQYF. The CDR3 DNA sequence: TGTGCCAGCAGCTTCCTGGGACTAGCGGGATCCCACGAGCAGTACTTC.

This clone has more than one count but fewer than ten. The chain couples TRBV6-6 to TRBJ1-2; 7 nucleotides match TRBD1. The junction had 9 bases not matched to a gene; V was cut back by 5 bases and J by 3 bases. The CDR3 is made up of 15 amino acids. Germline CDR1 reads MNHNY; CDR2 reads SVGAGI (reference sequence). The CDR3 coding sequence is TGTGCCAGCAGTCGATTTGACAGGGTCGACTATGGCTACACCTTC. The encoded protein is CASSRFDRVDYGYTF.

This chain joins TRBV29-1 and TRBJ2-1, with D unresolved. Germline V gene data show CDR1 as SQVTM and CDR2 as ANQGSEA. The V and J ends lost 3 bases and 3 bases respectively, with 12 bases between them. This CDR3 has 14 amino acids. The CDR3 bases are TGCAGCGTTGATCCCGGGCCTGGCTACAATGAGCAGTTCTTC. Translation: CSVDPGPGYNEQFF.